This TCR beta chain is drawn from a study of shared T cell receptors in the human thymus. The repertoire was sequenced with immunoSEQ multiplex PCR; TCRdb's copy has only in-frame clones and lacks some. The repertoire holds roughly 410,000 clones, with just under 95% as singletons. Per the germline V gene, CDR1 is LNHDA and CDR2 is SQIVND (reference sequence). This CDR3 is 13 amino acids long. The V and J ends lost 3 bases and 5 bases respectively, with 11 bases between them. The specimen sequenced was thymocytes. The rearrangement joins TRBV19 to TRBJ2-7; D is ambiguous. The source of this sequence is a human donor. DNA for the CDR3: TGTGCCAGTAGTATGGGCCCTAAGCACGAGCAGTACTTC. It is translated as CASSMGPKHEQYF.